A single sample gave rise to the 29 T cell receptor beta chains below, sequenced in a study of cytomegalovirus exposure and HLA in healthy donors. The PCR used 60 Vbeta and 13 Jbeta primers. The method was immunoSEQ multiplex PCR; TCRdb's version includes in-frame clones alone and lacks a portion of them. The sample lists about 220,000 clones, around 80% occurring once. Specimen: PBMCs. The receptors here all came from a man in his forties or fifties in good health and CMV-seropositive.

V usage is TRBV7-8 and J usage is TRBJ2-2, with D maybe TRBD2 (5 bases). Germline lookup yields CDR1 SGHVS and CDR2 FQNEAQ. This CDR3 is 16 amino acids long. The germline V and J ends were trimmed by 8 bases and 5 bases, with 21 bases remaining between them. The CDR3 DNA reads TGTGCCAGCTTTCCTACAGCGGCAGAGATTACCGGGGAGCTGTTTTTT. Its translation: CASFPTAAEITGELFF.

This clone was seen more than once but under ten times. This CDR3 is CASTPGLHIQYF. CDR3 nucleotides: TGTGCCAGCACCCCCGGTCTACACATTCAGTACTTC. This chain links TRBV6-1 with TRBJ2-4; D not resolved. Trimming stripped 7 bases from V and 8 bases from J, with 12 bases between. The CDR3 extends over 12 amino acids. Germline CDR1 MNHNS, CDR2 SASEGT.

In regard to this clone: The germline gene is not matched at one end of the junction; a read error may be the cause. V usage is TRBV7-9 and J usage is TRBJ1-5; 9 bases agree with TRBD1. The V gene's germline CDR1 is SEHNR and CDR2 FQNEAQ (reference sequence). The CDR3 loop spans 14 amino acids. The DNA for the CDR3 is TGTTCCAGCAGCTTAGACAGGGGGGAGCAGCCCCAGCATTTT. Its protein product is CSSSLDRGEQPQHF. Filled out from reference TRBV7-9 and TRBJ1-5, the complete variable domain reads DTGVSQNPRHKITKRGQNVTFRCDPISEHNRLYWYRQTLGQGPEFLTYFQNEAQLEKSRLLSDRFSAERPKGSFSTLEIQRTEQGDSAMYLCSSSLDRGEQPQHFGDGTRLSIL.

This clone was detected once. The V call is TRBV7-9, the J call TRBJ1-5; weak D call: TRBD1 (6 bases). The CDR3 is made up of 14 amino acids. The V gene's germline CDR1 is SEHNR and CDR2 FQNEAQ (reference sequence). V lost 5 bases and J lost 2, with 10 bases in between. In DNA, the CDR3 is TGTGCCAGCAGCGAAGACAGGCGCAATCAGCCCCAGCATTTT. Its translation: CASSEDRRNQPQHF. Supplemented by reference TRBV7-9 and TRBJ1-5, the full variable domain reads DTGVSQNPRHKITKRGQNVTFRCDPISEHNRLYWYRQTLGQGPEFLTYFQNEAQLEKSRLLSDRFSAERPKGSFSTLEIQRTEQGDSAMYLCASSEDRRNQPQHFGDGTRLSIL.

The rearrangement uses TRBV4-2 and TRBJ2-1, with a tentative D call TRBD2 (6 bases). The CDR3 covers 13 residues. Germline V lookup: CDR1 LGHNA, CDR2 YNFKEQ. The germline V and J ends were trimmed by 1 base and 8 bases, with 9 bases remaining between them. The CDR3 nucleotides read TGTGCCAGCAGCCAAGCGGAGCGGGATGAGCAGTTCTTC. Residues: CASSQAERDEQFF.

This clone is a singleton in its sample. The V and J genes are TRBV6-1 and TRBJ1-1; D uncertain. With 4 bases removed from V and 0 bases from J, the gap between germline ends came to 15 bases. The CDR3 spans 16 residues. Germline CDR1 MNHNS, CDR2 SASEGT. The CDR3 here is CASSGLLNLMNTEAFF. The CDR3 region has the DNA TGTGCCAGCAGTGGCCTACTTAACCTCATGAACACTGAAGCTTTCTTT.

This chain joins TRBV6-6 and TRBJ2-7; 10 bases agree with TRBD2. This CDR3 contains 15 residues. Germline CDR1 is MNHNY and CDR2 is SVGAGI (reference sequence). The junction had 4 bases not matched to a gene; V was cut back by 5 bases and J by 0 bases. The CDR3 nucleotides are TGTGCCAGCAGTCACGGACTAGCGGCCTCCTACGAGCAGTACGTC. Its protein product is CASSHGLAASYEQYV.

This clone was seen a handful of times. This chain connects TRBV7-3 to TRBJ2-1, with unresolved D. Germline CDR1 reads SGHTA; CDR2 reads FQGTGA. Deletions cut 5 bases from V and 5 bases from J, with 10 bases between. The CDR3 has 13 amino acids. This chain's CDR3 is CASSINRDNEQFF. CDR3 DNA sequence: TGTGCCAGCAGCATCAACAGAGACAATGAGCAGTTCTTC.

The chain uses TRBV2 and TRBJ2-2, with D uncertain. Trimming took off 6 bases at V and 6 bases at J, with 14 bases between the two ends. The V gene's germline CDR1 is SNHLY and CDR2 FYNNEI. The CDR3 consists of 14 residues. CDR3 residues: CASSEFLSSGELFF. The DNA for the CDR3 is TGTGCCAGCAGCGAATTCTTATCGTCCGGGGAGCTGTTTTTT.

V gene TRBV18 combines with J gene TRBJ2-2; 8 bases match TRBD2. Germline CDR1 reads KGHSH; CDR2 reads LQKENI. The CDR3 runs to 15 residues. Trimming at V came to 2 bases and at J to 1 base, leaving 0 bases not matched to a gene. This chain's CDR3 is CASSPTSGNTGELFF. The CDR3 DNA reads TGTGCCAGCTCACCAACTAGCGGGAACACCGGGGAGCTGTTTTTT.

This clone turned up a few times. This chain connects TRBV19 to TRBJ2-6, with 10 bases matching TRBD1. Trimming removed 8 bases from V and 4 bases from J; junction bases left unmatched: 11. Looked up from germline, CDR1 is LNHDA and CDR2 is SQIVND (reference sequence). The CDR3 consists of 17 residues. CDR3 protein: CASRGAGTGVGANVLTF. The CDR3 DNA reads TGTGCCAGTCGAGGGGCAGGGACAGGGGTAGGGGCCAACGTCCTGACTTTC.

DNA of the CDR3: TGTGCCAGTAGTATAGGGGGACAACGCCACTACGAGCAGTACTTC. Translation: CASSIGGQRHYEQYF. This chain connects TRBV19 to TRBJ2-7; a weak D match, TRBD1 (6 bases). Germline V CDR1 and CDR2: LNHDA, SQIVND (reference sequence). Trimming took off 1 base at V and 3 bases at J, with 13 bases between the two ends. The length of the CDR3 is 15 residues. Full variable domain (rest looked up from reference TRBV19 and TRBJ2-7): DGGITQSPKYLFRKEGQNVTLSCEQNLNHDAMYWYRQDPGQGLRLIYYSQIVNDFQKGDIAEGYSVSREKKESFPLTVTSAQKNPTAFYLCASSIGGQRHYEQYFGPGTRLTVT.

V usage is TRBV7-9 and J usage is TRBJ2-7; 8 bases agree with TRBD2. Trimming took 6 bases from V and 4 from J; bases not matched to a gene: 8. Looked up from germline, CDR1 is SEHNR and CDR2 is FQNEAQ (reference sequence). The CDR3 has 14 amino acids. The CDR3 DNA is TGTGCCAGCAGTTCGAGCGGGAGAAAGTACGAGCAGTACTTC. It codes for CASSSSGRKYEQYF.

The V call is TRBV7-9, the J call TRBJ2-7; D uncertain. V gave up 5 bases and J gave up 0 bases, with 2 bases separating them. Looked up from germline, CDR1 is SEHNR and CDR2 is FQNEAQ (reference sequence). CDR3 length equals 11 residues. Here the CDR3 reads CASSHSYEQYF. DNA of the CDR3: TGTGCCAGCAGCCACTCCTACGAGCAGTACTTC.

There are a few counts of this clone. The V call is TRBV9, the J call TRBJ2-2, with D perhaps matching TRBD1 (6 bases). The V end was cut by 4 bases, the J end by 1 base, with 17 bases between. The CDR3 runs 17 residues. Germline values: CDR1 SGDLS, CDR2 YYNGEE. CDR3 nucleotides: TGTGCCAGCAGCTCCCTCCCCCAGGGGATGAACACCGGGGAGCTGTTTTTT. Translated: CASSSLPQGMNTGELFF.

The chain is built from TRBV7-6 and TRBJ1-2, with 11 bases that match TRBD1. With 4 bases clipped from V and 6 bases from J, the junction kept 10 bases outside the gene matches. The CDR3 is 16 residues long. Germline V gene lookup returns CDR1 SGHVS and CDR2 FNYEAQ. In nucleotides, the CDR3 is TGTGCCAGCAGCTCGGGACAGGGGGTTCCCGGGGATGGCTACACCTTC. It yields the protein CASSSGQGVPGDGYTF.

The chain is built from TRBV5-1 and TRBJ2-1; perhaps TRBD2 as D (6 bases). From germline, CDR1 is SGHRS and CDR2 YFSETQ. There are 15 residues in the CDR3. The V end lost 3 bases, the J end lost 0 bases, and 10 bases lay between the germline ends. As DNA, the CDR3 is TGCGCCAGCAGCTGGGGCGGGACCTCCTACAATGAGCAGTTCTTC. It is translated as CASSWGGTSYNEQFF. Variable domain in full (rest from reference TRBV5-1 and TRBJ2-1): KAGVTQTPRYLIKTRGQQVTLSCSPISGHRSVSWYQQTPGQGLQFLFEYFSETQRNKGNFPGRFSGRQFSNSRSEMNVSTLELGDSALYLCASSWGGTSYNEQFFGPGTRLTVL.

The rearrangement uses TRBV7-2 and TRBJ1-4; D uncertain. The CDR3 totals 15 residues. CDR1 and CDR2 (germline): SGHTA, FQGNSA. V lost 5 bases to trimming and J lost 3 bases, with 13 bases between them. Here the CDR3 reads CASSPNSYSNEKLFF. CDR3 coding DNA: TGTGCCAGCAGCCCGAATTCGTACTCTAATGAAAAACTGTTTTTT.

The chain uses TRBV29-1 and TRBJ1-5, with 10 bases aligning to TRBD1. The CDR3 is 14 amino acids. V was pared by 6 bases and J by 5 bases, with 7 bases of the junction left unmatched. CDR1 and CDR2 from the germline V gene are SQVTM and ANQGSEA. CDR3 sequence: CSVKGQGEYQPQHF. The CDR3 DNA reads TGCAGCGTCAAAGGACAGGGGGAGTATCAGCCCCAGCATTTT.

Comment on this clone: The same CDR3 can be traced to other DNA sequences in this sample. V usage is TRBV2 and J usage is TRBJ2-2; TRBD2 is a possible D gene (6 bases). V lost 5 bases to trimming and J lost 1 base, with 8 bases between them. Germline-derived CDR1 and CDR2 are SNHLY and FYNNEI. The CDR3 is 14 amino acids. The CDR3 here is CASSTTRNTGELFF. The DNA of the CDR3 is TGTGCCAGCAGTACGACTAGGAACACCGGGGAGCTGTTTTTT.

The chain carries TRBV4-1 and TRBJ1-3, with a tentative D call TRBD1 (5 bases). The ends were cut back, 0 bases at V and 4 bases at J, with 10 bases in the middle. The CDR3 is 15 residues long. Germline V gives CDR1 MGHRA, CDR2 YSYEKL. This chain's CDR3 is CASSQDQGAGNTIYF. The CDR3 coding sequence is TGCGCCAGCAGCCAAGATCAAGGGGCGGGAAACACCATATATTTT.

This clone was counted only a few times. The chain recombines TRBV4-2 with TRBJ2-7; tentatively, D is TRBD1 (6 bases). Trimming took off 0 bases at V and 1 base at J, with 13 bases between the two ends. The CDR3 extends over 16 amino acids. Germline V CDR1 and CDR2: LGHNA, YNFKEQ. The CDR3 spells CASSQEARGRSYEQYF. Written as DNA, the CDR3 is TGTGCCAGCAGCCAAGAGGCCAGGGGCCGTTCCTACGAGCAGTACTTC.

This rearrangement joins TRBV7-3 to TRBJ2-2; 7 bases line up with TRBD1. The CDR3 is 15 amino acids. V lost 2 bases, J lost 4 bases, and 4 bases stayed unmatched. Germline-derived CDR1 and CDR2 are SGHTA and FQGTGA. DNA for the CDR3: TGTGCCAGCAGCTTAGGGACAGTCGCCACCGGGGAGCTGTTTTTT. Protein product: CASSLGTVATGELFF.

This clone was counted a single time. The chain recombines TRBV2 with TRBJ1-5; perhaps TRBD1 as D (5 bases). V shed 3 bases and J shed 6 bases, with 12 bases lying between them. The germline V gene has CDR1 SNHLY and CDR2 FYNNEI. This CDR3 region has 14 residues. The CDR3 loop is CASSDKGRGQPQHF. CDR3 DNA sequence: TGTGCCAGCAGTGATAAGGGGAGGGGTCAGCCCCAGCATTTT.

The rearrangement links TRBV7-9 to TRBJ2-1; 12 bases line up with TRBD2. From germline, CDR1 is SEHNR and CDR2 FQNEAQ (reference sequence). Trimming at V came to 6 bases and at J to 6 bases, leaving 9 bases not matched to a gene. There are 16 residues in the CDR3. The CDR3: CASRPGTSGPFNEQFF. Here the CDR3 DNA reads TGTGCCAGCAGACCTGGGACTAGCGGGCCCTTCAATGAGCAGTTCTTC.

This chain links TRBV5-6 with TRBJ2-4, with 7 bases identical to TRBD2. The J segment lost 6 bases and the V segment lost 1 base, leaving 4 bases of the junction unmatched. This CDR3 is built from 14 residues. The germline gives CDR1 SGHDT, CDR2 YYEEEE. CDR3 sequence reads: CASSLRGEGNIQYF. The DNA for the CDR3 is TGTGCCAGCAGCTTGCGGGGGGAGGGAAACATTCAGTACTTC.

A few counts support this clone. The chain links TRBV27 to TRBJ1-5; D call uncertain. Trimming took 5 bases from V and 0 from J, leaving 11 bases between them. The CDR3 totals 15 residues. Germline CDR1 is MNHEY and CDR2 is SMNVEV (reference sequence). CDR3 coding DNA: TGTGCCAGCAGTCCAGTCAGATATAGCAATCAGCCCCAGCATTTT. It encodes CASSPVRYSNQPQHF.

J is TRBJ2-5 and V is TRBV7-3; no firm D call. V lost 5 bases to trimming and J lost 2 bases, with 15 bases between them. Germline values: CDR1 SGHTA, CDR2 FQGTGA. This CDR3 is 15 amino acids long. Written as DNA, the CDR3 is TGTGCCAGCAGCCCGGTTGGAACCGGGCAAGAGACCCAGTACTTC. Protein: CASSPVGTGQETQYF.

The rearrangement joins TRBV15 to TRBJ1-1; D gene unclear. CDR3 length: 15 amino acids. Per the germline V gene, CDR1 is LNHNV and CDR2 is YYDKDF (reference sequence). Trimming cost V 0 bases and J 4 bases, with 12 bases left between them. CDR3 nucleotides: TGTGCCACCAGCAGAGAACGCTTAAGAGGCACTGAAGCTTTCTTT. Translated, it gives CATSRERLRGTEAFF.